The rows below give T cell receptor beta chains drawn from one sample of a study of cytomegalovirus exposure and HLA in healthy donors. Clones were sequenced by immunoSEQ multiplex PCR, and TCRdb holds only the in-frame ones, with some missing. The repertoire holds roughly 95,000 clones, 85% seen once, with 20% to 25% in the top ten. Sample: PBMCs. The receptors stem from a young man in good health and CMV-seropositive. The CDR3 runs from the conserved cysteine through the conserved F or W. The D gene is left open where the match is weak. Clone size, where shown, is once, few, many, or a class for clones that have expanded.

CASSLQGPANYGYTF TGTGCCAGCAGCCTACAGGGGCCAGCTAACTATGGCTACACCTTC TRBV5-6 once TRBJ1-2 TRBD1
CASSWGGVREQFF TGTGCCAGCAGCTGGGGGGGGGTTCGAGAGCAGTTCTTC TRBV11-1 . TRBJ2-1 TRBD2
CASGSSQGGYEQFF TGTGCCAGCGGGTCTTCGCAGGGGGGCTATGAGCAGTTCTTC TRBV6-5 . TRBJ2-1 .
CASGKTGGVYYGYTF TGTGCCAGCGGTAAAACGGGCGGGGTCTACTATGGCTACACCTTC TRBV28 . TRBJ1-2 .
CASSLGLTSIPNTEAFF TGCGCCAGCAGCTTGGGACTGACCTCAATACCGAACACTGAAGCTTTCTTT TRBV5-1 . TRBJ1-1 .
CASSSGLAAEQYF TGTGCCAGCAGCTCCGGACTAGCAGCCGAGCAGTACTTC TRBV7-6 . TRBJ2-7 TRBD2
CASRPTGSGDEQYF TGTGCCAGCAGACCGACAGGGTCCGGTGACGAGCAGTACTTC TRBV28 . TRBJ2-7 TRBD1
CASSSQGEWSYEQYF TGTGCCAGCAGTTCACAGGGAGAATGGTCCTACGAGCAGTACTTC TRBV6-6 once TRBJ2-7 .
CASSELGGTGPYEQYF TGTGCCAGCAGTGAACTCGGCGGGACAGGTCCCTACGAGCAGTACTTC TRBV6-1 once TRBJ2-7 TRBD1
CASSSQDQGAPSTDTQYF TGCGCCAGCAGCTCGCAAGACCAGGGGGCGCCTAGCACAGATACGCAGTATTTT TRBV5-1 . TRBJ2-3 TRBD1
CASSLGPSGGGLETQYF TGTGCCAGCAGCTTAGGCCCTAGCGGGGGAGGGTTAGAGACCCAGTACTTC TRBV27 . TRBJ2-5 TRBD2
CSVTTGTGPREQFF TGCAGCGTTACCACCGGGACAGGCCCTCGGGAGCAGTTCTTC TRBV29-1 . TRBJ2-1 TRBD1
CASSTRWFTEAFF TGTGCCAGTAGTACCCGGTGGTTCACTGAAGCTTTCTTT TRBV19 . TRBJ1-1 .
CASSRTSGSYNEQFF TGTGCCAGCAGCCGGACTAGCGGGAGTTACAATGAGCAGTTCTTC TRBV5-6 . TRBJ2-1 TRBD2
CASSSHRAGNYNEQFF TGTGCCAGCAGTTCCCACAGAGCAGGAAATTACAATGAGCAGTTCTTC TRBV28 . TRBJ2-1 .
CASTDPRTGFFAGF TGTGCCAGCACCGACCCACGGACAGGGTTTTTTGCTGGCTTC TRBV7-9 . TRBJ2-7 TRBD1
CASSDSGGGPGNTIYF TGTGCCAGCAGCGATAGCGGGGGGGGCCCTGGAAACACCATATATTTT TRBV9 once TRBJ1-3 .
CASSQDLGRGNEKLFF TGCGCCAGCAGCCAAGATCTCGGACGGGGAAATGAAAAACTGTTTTTT TRBV4-1 once TRBJ1-4 .
CASSTGNTEAFF TGTGCCAGCAGCACAGGGAACACTGAAGCTTTCTTT TRBV5-6 . TRBJ1-1 .
CASSQDTGAGGEAFF TGCGCCAGCAGCCAAGACACAGGGGCCGGGGGTGAAGCTTTCTTT TRBV4-1 . TRBJ1-1 TRBD1
CATSKSTTYVSYNEQFF TGTGCCACCAGCAAGTCGACAACTTATGTCTCCTACAATGAGCAGTTCTTC TRBV15 . TRBJ2-1 .
CASSQARGNTGELFF TGTGCCAGCAGCCAAGCCAGGGGGAACACCGGGGAGCTGTTTTTT TRBV4-2 . TRBJ2-2 .
CAWNRGGHYEQYF TGTGCCTGGAACCGAGGGGGTCACTACGAGCAGTACTTC TRBV30 . TRBJ2-7 .
CASRWGYDRTSYNEQFF TGTGCCAGCAGATGGGGCTACGACAGAACATCCTACAATGAGCAGTTCTTC TRBV2 . TRBJ2-1 .
CASSPPQYEREEGAKNIQYF TGTGCCAGCAGCCCCCCCCAGTATGAGCGGGAGGAGGGGGCCAAAAACATTCAGTACTTC TRBV9 . TRBJ2-4 TRBD2
CASREAPYNEQFF TGTGCCAGCAGGGAGGCACCATACAATGAGCAGTTCTTC TRBV5-4 . TRBJ2-1 .
CASKLAGVGSYNEQFF TGTGCCAGTAAACTAGCGGGAGTGGGTTCCTACAATGAGCAGTTCTTC TRBV7-2 . TRBJ2-1 TRBD2
CASAGNEQFF TGTGCCAGCGCAGGCAATGAGCAGTTCTTC TRBV6-6 . TRBJ2-1 .
CAWRPGQQATNEKLFF TGTGCCTGGAGGCCGGGACAGCAAGCAACTAATGAAAAACTGTTTTTT TRBV30 . TRBJ1-4 TRBD1
CASSYRPPGQGIDEQFF TGCGCCAGCAGCTACAGACCCCCGGGACAGGGAATCGATGAGCAGTTCTTC TRBV5-1 . TRBJ2-1 TRBD1
CASSLSGTGQIEAFF TGTGCCAGCAGCTTGTCCGGGACAGGGCAGATTGAAGCTTTCTTT TRBV7-6 . TRBJ1-1 TRBD1
CASSLASSGRVDTQYF TGCGCCAGCAGCTTGGCGTCTAGCGGGAGGGTAGATACGCAGTATTTT TRBV5-1 . TRBJ2-3 TRBD2
CASSLQESGNTIYF TGCGCCAGCAGCTTACAGGAATCTGGAAACACCATATATTTT TRBV5-1 . TRBJ1-3 .
CSVVTSGRGYEQYF TGCAGCGTTGTGACTAGCGGGAGGGGCTACGAGCAGTACTTC TRBV29-1 . TRBJ2-7 TRBD2
CASSLKTGMSSYEQYF TGTGCCAGCAGCTTAAAAACAGGGATGAGCTCCTACGAGCAGTACTTC TRBV5-5 . TRBJ2-7 .
CASSLDDKMTGANTEAFF TGTGCCAGCAGCTTGGACGATAAAATGACAGGGGCGAACACTGAAGCTTTCTTT TRBV5-6 once TRBJ1-1 TRBD1
CASSMGHLYGYTF TGTGCCAGCAGCATGGGCCATCTCTATGGCTACACCTTC TRBV9 . TRBJ1-2 .
CASRGQAADTQYF TGTGCCAGCAGAGGACAGGCTGCAGATACGCAGTATTTT TRBV2 . TRBJ2-3 TRBD1
CASSPPSPGKETQYF TGTGCCAGCTCACCACCGAGCCCGGGAAAAGAGACCCAGTACTTC TRBV18 . TRBJ2-5 .
CASSVATTGDPYEQYF TGTGCCAGCAGCGTAGCTACAACGGGAGACCCCTACGAGCAGTACTTC TRBV9 . TRBJ2-7 .
CASSNPSSARSSYEQYF TGTGCCAGCAGCAACCCCTCTAGCGCCAGGAGCTCCTACGAGCAGTACTTC TRBV21-1 . TRBJ2-7 .